These 17 T cell receptor beta chains share one sample of origin, sequenced in a study of tumor-infiltrating lymphocytes in primary liver carcinoma. With a constant-region primer, TCR beta cDNA was made from about 0.55 ug of total RNA. Three-round nested multiplex PCR performed with slightly modified ARM-PCR produced the TCR beta libraries. Rounds one and two of PCR, each of about 10 cycles, were primed with TRBV1-TRBV30 forward primers and a C-beta reverse primer. TCRdb re-called the multiplex PCR reads through MiXCR, storing one row per CDR3 protein. The data hold 25,000 to 35,000 distinct CDR3 sequences, with around 78% observed a single time. From unsorted bulk tissue weighing roughly 17-31 mg, DNA and RNA were co-extracted. Sequencing input: liver tumor tissue from sampling region 5. Subset: tumor region T5, tumor centre. The receptor source for this set is a man aged 40-49 years with primary liver carcinoma and hepatitis B virus infection.

This clonotype appeared a few times. The gene calls are TRBV20-1 and TRBJ2-1; the match to TRBD2 covers 9 bases. CDR3 length: 15 residues. The V segment lost 2 bases and the J segment 5 bases; nucleotides outside the gene matches: 7. From germline, CDR1 is DFQATT and CDR2 SNEGSKA (reference sequence). The CDR3 sequence is CSARKAGGRNNEQFF. DNA for the CDR3: TGCAGTGCTAGAAAGGCGGGAGGGAGAAACAATGAGCAGTTCTTC.

This clonotype was seen a single time. At one end the junction does not follow the germline gene, possibly because of a read error. The chain recombines TRBV11-2 with TRBJ2-1; 9 nucleotides align to TRBD2. The CDR3 has 16 amino acids. Per germline, CDR1 SGHAT and CDR2 FQNNGV. The CDR3 sequence: CASILELLAGMNEHFF. The CDR3 region has the DNA TGTGCTAGCATCTTAGAGCTCCTAGCGGGAATGAATGAGCATTTCTTT.

In the case of this clonotype: A junction end diverges from the germline sequence, so it may reflect a read error. V and J are TRBV5-5 and TRBJ2-1; D gene uncertain. The CDR3 has 13 residues. Per germline, CDR1 SGHKS and CDR2 YYEKEE (reference sequence). Here the CDR3 DNA reads TGTGCCAGCAGCGATTCCCTCTACAGTGAGCAGTTTTTC. Translated, it gives CASSDSLYSEQFF.

The V and J genes are TRBV29-1 and TRBJ2-1, with 11 bases that match TRBD1. The V segment lost 6 bases and the J segment 8 bases; nucleotides outside the gene matches: 3. There are 12 residues in the CDR3. Per germline, CDR1 SQVTM and CDR2 ANQGSEA. The CDR3 here is CSVGQGGDEQFF. In DNA form, the CDR3 reads TGCAGCGTGGGACAGGGGGGGGATGAGCAGTTCTTC.

This clonotype showed up just once. A read error is possible here, since a much larger clone lies one base away. The conserved phenylalanine or tryptophan is not found at the CDR3 terminus, so this likely reflects a read error. This chain joins TRBV28 and TRBJ1-1, with no clear D. V was pared by 6 bases and J by 1 base, with 9 bases between. CDR1 is MDHEN and CDR2 is SYDVKM in the germline V gene. The CDR3 spans 13 residues. The CDR3 bases are TGTGCCAGCAGGATACACTCGAACACTGAAGCTTTCTAT. This translates into CASRIHSNTEAFY.

The chain has TRBV4-2 and TRBJ2-3; 11 nucleotides agree with TRBD2. Trimming removed 1 base from V and 5 bases from J; junction bases left unmatched: 11. This CDR3 spans 18 amino acids. Germline-derived CDR1 and CDR2 are LGHNA and YNFKEQ. CDR3 protein: CASSQVAILAGAIDTQYF. CDR3 coding DNA: TGTGCCAGCAGCCAAGTGGCGATACTAGCGGGAGCGATAGATACGCAGTATTTT.

As concerns this clonotype: Possible read error: a much larger clone is one base away. The chain is built from TRBV20-1 and TRBJ2-5; D is undetermined. The CDR3 runs 13 residues. The germline CDR1 and CDR2 sequences are DFQATT and SNEGSKA (reference sequence). The CDR3 reads CNARSWSQETQYF. The CDR3 DNA follows: TGCAATGCTAGATCGTGGTCGCAAGAGACCCAGTACTTC.

Of note for this clonotype: Compared with germline, one end of the junction differs, possibly owing to a read error. CDR3 bases: TGTGTCAGCAGCCAGGGGGTTGTGAACAATGAGCAGTTCTTC. It translates to CVSSQGVVNNEQFF. The chain links TRBV14 to TRBJ2-1; 7 nucleotides match TRBD1. The CDR3 consists of 14 residues. CDR1 is SGHDN, CDR2 FVKESK, per germline.

The rearrangement joins TRBV11-2 to TRBJ1-2, with 7 positions matching TRBD1. The CDR3 totals 15 residues. Germline loops: CDR1 SGHAT, CDR2 FQNNGV. V lost 5 bases, J lost 9 bases, and 15 bases stayed unmatched. This CDR3 reads CASSLTPGGLACYTF. The CDR3 DNA reads TGTGCCAGCAGCCTGACTCCAGGGGGGTTGGCTTGCTACACCTTC.

The chain has TRBV6-2 or TRBV6-3 and TRBJ1-5, with 7 positions matching TRBD1. The germline CDR1 and CDR2 sequences are MNHEY and SVGEGT. After removal of 1 base from V and 15 bases from J, the junction contained 18 bases not matched to a gene. The CDR3 runs 16 residues. The CDR3 loop is CASSYWRDRRNQSRHF. Written as DNA, the CDR3 is TGTGCCAGCAGTTACTGGAGGGACAGACGAAATCAGTCCCGGCATTTT.

The rearrangement joins TRBV7-2 to TRBJ1-6; possible D gene TRBD1, 5 bases. Germline V CDR1 and CDR2: SGHTA, FQGNSA. Trimming stripped 5 bases from V and 7 bases from J, with 18 bases between. The CDR3 sequence is 16 residues long. The CDR3 protein is CASSPLGDVFNSPLHF. The CDR3 nucleotides read TGTGCCAGCAGCCCCTTGGGGGATGTCTTCAATTCACCCCTCCACTTT.

Details on this clonotype: Compared with germline, one end of the junction differs, possibly owing to a read error. The chain recombines TRBV11-2 with TRBJ2-3; no reliable D call. The CDR3 totals 16 residues. Germline CDR1 SGHAT, CDR2 FQNNGV. The CDR3 DNA sequence: TGTGCCAGCAGCCGACAACCCATCATCCCTACAGATATGCAGTATTTT. This encodes CASSRQPIIPTDMQYF.

The genes are TRBV29-1 and TRBJ2-3; D may be TRBD1 (5 bases). This CDR3 spans 12 amino acids. The germline gives CDR1 SQVTM, CDR2 ANQGSEA. The V gene lost 4 bases and the J gene lost 11 bases, with 16 bases spanning the gap. CDR3 in amino acids: CSVGQITNRQYF. As DNA, the CDR3 is TGCAGCGTTGGACAGATCACAAATAGGCAGTATTTT.

This clonotype was observed at least ten times. The chain couples TRBV6-2 or TRBV6-3 to TRBJ2-1; 9 bases agree with TRBD2. CDR3 length: 17 residues. The trim removed 5 bases at V and 9 bases at J, leaving 17 bases unmatched. CDR1 MNHEY and CDR2 SVGEGT come from the germline V gene. CDR3 in amino acids: CASSTNPSGRLWGEQFF. Written as DNA, the CDR3 is TGTGCCAGCAGTACTAACCCAAGCGGGAGGCTCTGGGGTGAGCAGTTCTTC.

The rearrangement uses TRBV6-2 or TRBV6-3 and TRBJ2-7; D may be TRBD1 or TRBD2 (5 bases each). The V gene lost 8 bases and the J gene lost 5 bases, with 16 bases spanning the gap. The length of the CDR3 is 13 residues. Germline CDR1 is MNHEY and CDR2 is SVGEGT. DNA of the CDR3: TGTGCCAGCCGAAGACGGGGCCTCGACGAGCAGTACTTC. It encodes CASRRRGLDEQYF.

In regard to this clonotype: One end of the junction fails to match germline, which may point to a read error. The chain links TRBV20-1 to TRBJ2-4, with 11 bases matching TRBD2. CDR3 size: 16 residues. Germline V gene lookup returns CDR1 DFQATT and CDR2 SNEGSKA (reference sequence). In nucleotides, the CDR3 is TGCAATGCTAAGGGACTAGCGGAGCTAGCCATAGACATTCAGTACTTC. Residues: CNAKGLAELAIDIQYF.

This clonotype has only one observation. Without the conserved terminal phenylalanine or tryptophan, this CDR3 likely stems from a read error. The DNA is omitted, as the CDR3 cannot be located on it reliably, and the CDR3 follows TCRdb's listing. The V and J genes are TRBV11-1 and TRBJ2-1; the table's D gene call, TRBD1, was not cross checked with the DNA. A total of 15 residues make up the CDR3, ends included. CDR1 and CDR2 (germline): SGHAT, FQDESV (reference sequence). The CDR3 is CASSSLGQGSNEQVS.